Listed here is a single T cell receptor (beta chain). The antigen remains undetermined. Construction of TCR beta libraries was performed using quantitative 5'-RACE with molecular barcodes. TCRdb re-called the 5' RACE reads through MiXCR, storing one row per CDR3 protein. The sample yields 220,000 or so distinct CDR3 sequences, around 18% seen once. The data stem from a study of CD8 T cells in ankylosing spondylitis. Study-wide results and caveats: Existing reports had already noted some motif variants in reactive arthritis synovial fluid and blood. Reported data indicate significant enrichment of disease-linked clones within matched ankylosing spondylitis synovial fluid. Seven to nine highly homologous variants made up a TCR beta motif that seemed to typify ankylosing spondylitis blood.

The V segment lost 7 bases and the J segment 4 bases; nucleotides outside the gene matches: 8. CDR3 length: 13 residues. Germline CDR1 and CDR2: GTSNPN and SVGIG (reference sequence). The TCR originated in a male donor with ankylosing spondylitis. The J gene is TRBJ2-7, the V gene TRBV30, with 9 bases identical to TRBD1. Sequenced: blood, either unsorted or a sorted T cell fraction (not recorded which). The CDR3 is CALRGQGSYEQYF. The CDR3 DNA reads as TGTGCCTTGAGGGGACAGGGATCTTACGAGCAGTACTTC.